Listed below are T cell receptor beta chains from one sample, sequenced in a study of T cell responses to AZD1222 COVID-19 vaccine. Data came from immunoSEQ multiplex PCR; TCRdb stores just in-frame clones and leaves some out. Of approximately 79,000 clones in the sample, roughly four fifths are singletons; the top ten hold 1.3%. Sequences were derived from peripheral blood, sampled 28 days after the second AZD1222 dose. Receptors were obtained from an adult who received the AZD1222 COVID-19 vaccine. Both conserved end residues are part of each CDR3. The D gene is left open where the match is weak. Clone size, where shown, is once, few, many, or a class for clones that have expanded.

TRBJ2-7	TRBV4-1	NA	TRBD1	CASSQDEGAWNEQYF	TGCGCCAGCAGCCAAGATGAGGGGGCCTGGAACGAGCAGTACTTC
TRBJ2-7	TRBV5-4	NA	NA	CASSLVGGDEQYF	TGTGCCAGCAGCTTGGTGGGGGGAGACGAGCAGTACTTC
TRBJ2-1	TRBV6-6	NA	NA	CASSTTRSDGEQFF	TGTGCCAGCAGTACCACAAGGTCCGATGGTGAGCAGTTCTTC
TRBJ2-3	TRBV5-1	NA	TRBD2	CASSDQLAGGPRGTDTQYF	TGCGCCAGCAGCGACCAACTAGCGGGAGGCCCTAGAGGCACAGATACGCAGTATTTT
TRBJ1-1	TRBV7-2	NA	NA	CASSASGNTEAFF	TGTGCCAGCAGCGCTAGCGGGAACACTGAAGCTTTCTTT
TRBJ2-7	TRBV7-7	NA	TRBD1	CASSLRTGSYEQYF	TGTGCTAGCAGCTTACGGACAGGGAGCTACGAGCAGTACTTC
TRBJ1-5	TRBV19	NA	NA	CASSEGTATYQPQHF	TGTGCCAGTAGTGAAGGTACAGCGACTTATCAGCCCCAGCATTTT
TRBJ1-2	TRBV28	NA	NA	CATQPKSNYGYTF	TGTGCCACCCAGCCCAAGTCTAACTATGGCTACACCTTC
TRBJ2-1	TRBV19	few	TRBD2	CASSISGLAKYNEQFF	TGTGCCAGTAGTATATCTGGACTAGCGAAGTACAATGAGCAGTTCTTC
TRBJ2-2	TRBV5-1	once	NA	CASSLRNSHLEAGELFF	TGCGCCAGCAGCTTGAGGAACAGCCATTTGGAGGCCGGGGAGCTGTTTTTT
TRBJ2-1	TRBV28	NA	TRBD1	CASTTTGGMVSVDEQFF	TGTGCCAGCACCACGACAGGGGGAATGGTTTCTGTGGATGAGCAGTTCTTC
TRBJ2-2	TRBV7-3	NA	NA	CASESKNTGELFF	TGTGCCAGCGAGTCGAAAAACACCGGGGAGCTGTTTTTT
TRBJ2-1	TRBV5-4	NA	TRBD1	CASSWATGTHNEQFF	TGTGCCAGCAGCTGGGCGACAGGGACCCACAATGAGCAGTTCTTC
TRBJ1-2	TRBV20-1	NA	NA	CSASKRQPIKDGYTF	TGCAGTGCTAGTAAGAGACAGCCGATAAAGGATGGCTACACCTTC
TRBJ2-2	TRBV7-8	NA	NA	CASSLAGIALNRELFF	TGTGCCAGCAGCTTAGCGGGGATAGCGCTAAACAGGGAGCTGTTTTTT
TRBJ2-4	TRBV6-1	NA	NA	CASSDLGHHHQYF	TGTGCCAGCAGTGACCTGGGACATCACCATCAGTACTTC
TRBJ1-2	TRBV30	NA	NA	CAWSVGRGGGYTF	TGTGCCTGGAGTGTGGGCAGGGGAGGTGGCTACACCTTC
TRBJ2-7	TRBV4-2	once	TRBD2	CASSQGTSGAYEQYF	TGTGCCAGCAGCCAAGGTACTAGCGGGGCCTACGAGCAGTACTTC
TRBJ2-7	TRBV23-1	NA	NA	CASSHRVEQYF	TGCGCCAGCAGTCATCGGGTGGAGCAGTACTTC
TRBJ1-5	TRBV28	NA	TRBD1	CASRQPSGTGRQPQHF	TGTGCCAGCAGACAACCTTCCGGGACAGGACGCCAGCCCCAGCATTTT
TRBJ2-1	TRBV19	NA	TRBD2	CASSTLSGGSYNEQFF	TGTGCCAGTAGTACCCTGAGCGGGGGGTCCTACAATGAGCAGTTCTTC
TRBJ2-1	TRBV25-1	NA	TRBD2	CASSAPGLGYNEQFF	TGTGCCAGCAGTGCACCGGGACTAGGATACAATGAGCAGTTCTTC
TRBJ1-5	TRBV28	NA	NA	CASSYRTLGNQPQHF	TGTGCCAGCAGTTACAGGACGTTAGGCAATCAGCCCCAGCATTTT
TRBJ1-2	TRBV4-1	NA	TRBD1	CASSQTGDWGYTF	TGCGCCAGCAGCCAAACAGGGGACTGGGGCTACACCTTC
TRBJ2-3	TRBV7-3	NA	NA	CASSLVSTDTQYF	TGTGCCAGCAGCTTAGTGAGCACAGATACGCAGTATTTT
TRBJ2-7	TRBV24-1	few	TRBD1	CATSEGQGFNEQYF	TGTGCCACCAGTGAGGGACAGGGGTTCAACGAGCAGTACTTC
TRBJ1-5	TRBV2	NA	NA	CASSEGLNQPQHF	TGTGCCAGCAGTGAGGGGTTAAATCAGCCCCAGCATTTT
TRBJ2-2	TRBV5-1	NA	NA	CASSLYGTVNTGELFF	TGCGCCAGCAGCTTGTACGGGACGGTCAACACCGGGGAGCTGTTTTTT
TRBJ1-1	TRBV2	NA	NA	CASSADGAEAFF	TGTGCCAGCAGCGCGGACGGGGCTGAAGCTTTCTTT
TRBJ1-5	TRBV4-1	once	NA	CASSQDRDSNQPQHF	TGCGCCAGCAGCCAAGACAGGGATAGCAATCAGCCCCAGCATTTT
TRBJ1-2	TRBV28	NA	NA	CASIGMDYGYTF	TGTGCCAGCATCGGAATGGACTATGGCTACACCTTC
TRBJ2-1	TRBV6-5	once	NA	CASSYWGRGSYNEQFF	TGTGCCAGCAGTTACTGGGGCCGAGGCTCCTACAATGAGCAGTTCTTC
TRBJ2-3	TRBV2	NA	TRBD2	CASSSTSATRADTQYF	TGTGCCAGCAGTTCGACTAGCGCTACACGGGCAGATACGCAGTATTTT
TRBJ2-7	TRBV18	NA	NA	CASSPPGSQRYEQYF	TGTGCCAGCTCACCACCGGGTTCCCAGCGCTACGAGCAGTACTTC
TRBJ1-1	TRBV6-1	few	NA	CASSESRGQTEAFF	TGTGCCAGCAGTGAATCCCGGGGGCAGACTGAAGCTTTCTTT
TRBJ2-1	TRBV4-3	NA	TRBD2	CASSQDASGRAYNEQFF	TGCGCCAGCAGCCAAGATGCTAGCGGGAGGGCCTACAATGAGCAGTTCTTC
TRBJ1-2	TRBV28	NA	TRBD1	CASSSTGAGTNYGYTF	TGTGCCAGCAGCTCAACAGGGGCCGGTACTAACTATGGCTACACCTTC
TRBJ2-7	TRBV2	NA	NA	CASSEVFGQGYEQYF	TGTGCCAGCAGTGAAGTTTTCGGGCAGGGCTACGAGCAGTACTTC
TRBJ1-6	TRBV7-9	few	TRBD1	CASSNGQAYNSPLHF	TGTGCCAGCAGCAATGGACAGGCCTATAATTCACCCCTCCACTTT
TRBJ2-1	TRBV5-4	NA	NA	CASSLDGNSAFF	TGTGCCAGCAGCTTGGACGGAAACAGCGCGTTCTTC
TRBJ2-5	TRBV9	NA	NA	CASSPQGNQETQYF	TGTGCCAGCAGTCCTCAGGGCAACCAAGAGACCCAGTACTTC
TRBJ1-1	TRBV6-4	NA	TRBD1	CASRQGGEAFF	TGTGCCAGTAGACAGGGAGGGGAAGCTTTCTTT
TRBJ2-7	TRBV5-5	NA	TRBD1	CASSFGTGDYEQYF	TGTGCCAGCAGCTTCGGGACAGGGGATTACGAGCAGTACTTC
TRBJ1-1	TRBV30	NA	NA	CAWSRQSAEAFF	TGTGCCTGGAGTAGACAGTCGGCTGAAGCTTTCTTT
TRBJ1-2	TRBV28	NA	TRBD1	CASSLWGDRNSEGYTF	TGTGCCAGCAGTTTATGGGGGGACAGGAATTCGGAGGGCTACACCTTC
TRBJ2-3	TRBV9	NA	TRBD2	CASSSVGSGMSTDTQYF	TGTGCCAGCAGCTCCGTGGGGAGCGGGATGAGCACAGATACGCAGTATTTT
TRBJ1-2	TRBV18	NA	NA	CASSPGGLLNYGYTF	TGTGCCAGCTCACCGGGCGGCCTATTGAACTATGGCTACACCTTC
TRBJ1-1	TRBV11-2	few	NA	CASSPIQGMNTEAFF	TGTGCCAGCAGCCCGATCCAGGGAATGAACACTGAAGCTTTCTTT
TRBJ1-5	TRBV6-6	once	NA	CASSYGQGSQPQHF	TGTGCCAGCAGTTACGGGCAGGGCAGTCAGCCCCAGCATTTT
TRBJ2-7	TRBV18	few	TRBD2	CASSPSGGTYEQYF	TGTGCCAGCTCACCCAGCGGGGGAACCTACGAGCAGTACTTC
TRBJ1-2	TRBV19	NA	TRBD1	CASARDREYYGYTF	TGTGCCAGTGCCCGGGACAGGGAGTACTATGGCTACACCTTC
TRBJ2-3	TRBV7-2	NA	TRBD2	CASSSRLAGGTDTQYF	TGTGCCAGCAGCTCCCGACTAGCGGGAGGGACAGATACGCAGTATTTT
TRBJ1-2	TRBV18	NA	NA	CASSPTMGQASYGYTF	TGTGCCAGCTCGCCCACGATGGGGCAGGCGAGCTATGGCTACACCTTC
TRBJ2-5	TRBV21-1	NA	NA	CASRRGYF	TGTGCCAGCAGGCGGGGGTACTTC
TRBJ2-5	TRBV6-5	once	NA	CASGLGVYQETQYF	TGTGCCAGCGGGCTGGGTGTGTACCAAGAGACCCAGTACTTC